The 20 T cell receptor beta chains below come from one sample, sequenced in a study of control samples from healthy donors and cancer patients. Sequenced by immunoSEQ multiplex PCR; TCRdb stores in-frame clones only, minus some. The sample lists approximately 160,000 clones; roughly 93% were seen once. What was sequenced was blood. These receptors originate from a woman aged 55-69 years in good health.

The V and J genes are TRBV3-1 (or the pseudogene TRBV3-2) and TRBJ1-6; perhaps TRBD1 as D (6 bases). Trimming took off 3 bases at V and 2 bases at J, with 11 bases between the two ends. This CDR3 has 16 amino acids. Germline loops: CDR1 LGHDT, CDR2 YNNKEL (reference sequence). The CDR3 spells CASSQGAGAYNSPLHF. In nucleotides, the CDR3 is TGTGCCAGCAGCCAGGGTGCAGGGGCCTATAATTCACCCCTCCACTTT.

The V gene is TRBV7-8, the J gene TRBJ1-1, with D possibly being TRBD1 (6 bases). The V gene lost 2 bases and the J gene lost 6 bases, with 16 bases spanning the gap. Looked up from germline, CDR1 is SGHVS and CDR2 is FQNEAQ. The CDR3 totals 15 residues. The CDR3 DNA reads TGTGCCAGCAGCTTATCCGGGACACAGACTTCTGAAGCTTTCTTT. It encodes CASSLSGTQTSEAFF.

The CDR3: CASSFSSNQPQHF. In DNA, the CDR3 is TGTGCCAGCAGTTTTTCTAGCAATCAGCCCCAGCATTTT. The rearrangement uses TRBV12-3 or TRBV12-4 and TRBJ1-5, with D hard to call. The CDR3 consists of 13 residues. Trimming left V 3 bases short and J 0 bases short, with 3 bases between.

V is TRBV29-1 and J is TRBJ1-1; TRBD1 matches at 7 bases. The CDR3 length is 15 residues. Germline CDR1 is SQVTM and CDR2 is ANQGSEA. J was trimmed by 7 bases and V by 4 bases; bases with no gene match: 15. DNA for the CDR3: TGCAGCGTTGGGCCACCGGGACAGTCTACAAGTGAAGCTTTCTTT. It encodes CSVGPPGQSTSEAFF. The whole variable domain, filled in from reference TRBV29-1 and TRBJ1-1, reads SAVISQKPSRDICQRGTSLTIQCQVDSQVTMMFWYRQQPGQSLTLIATANQGSEATYESGFVIDKFPISRPNLTFSTLTVSNMSPEDSSIYLCSVGPPGQSTSEAFFGQGTRLTVV.

With respect to this clone: Other DNA sequences in this sample translate to the same CDR3. V usage is TRBV30 and J usage is TRBJ1-2; no clear D. CDR1 is GTSNPN and CDR2 is SVGIG in the germline V gene (reference sequence). Trimming removed 0 bases at V and 7 bases at J, with 6 bases between. The CDR3 is 11 residues long. This chain's CDR3 is CAWSVRGGYTF. The DNA for the CDR3 is TGTGCCTGGAGTGTACGAGGTGGCTACACCTTC.

The genes are TRBV6-5 and TRBJ2-7; 12 bases match TRBD2. Per germline, CDR1 MNHEY and CDR2 SVGAGI. CDR3 length: 15 amino acids. J was trimmed by 2 bases and V by 6 bases; bases with no gene match: 5. CDR3 in DNA: TGTGCCAGCAGGCGGACTAGCGGGGTACCCTACGAGCAGTACTTC. Translated, it gives CASRRTSGVPYEQYF.

The genes are TRBV18 and TRBJ1-1; no clear D. The V and J ends lost 3 bases and 1 base respectively, with 15 bases between them. This CDR3 spans 16 amino acids. The germline V gene encodes CDR1 KGHSH and CDR2 LQKENI. CDR3 nucleotides: TGTGCCAGCTCACCCCAGAGGGCAGGTTCGAACACTGAAGCTTTCTTT. Encoded protein: CASSPQRAGSNTEAFF.

The rearrangement uses TRBV27 and TRBJ1-5; no definite D call. V was cut by 6 bases and J by 0 bases, with 18 bases left in between. Germline assignment: CDR1 MNHEY and CDR2 SMNVEV (reference sequence). This CDR3 is 17 amino acids long. CDR3 bases: TGTGCCAGCAGCCCGTGGGCATACCGAGATAGCAATCAGCCCCAGCATTTT. Protein product: CASSPWAYRDSNQPQHF.

This clone was counted once. The J gene is TRBJ2-3, the V gene TRBV5-5; D is uncertain. The CDR3 length is 14 residues. Germline V lookup: CDR1 SGHKS, CDR2 YYEKEE (reference sequence). V was shortened by 0 bases and J by 0 bases, with 5 bases between the two germline ends. As DNA, the CDR3 is TGTGCCAGCAGCTTGGTTCTGAGCACAGATACGCAGTATTTT. Amino acids: CASSLVLSTDTQYF.

The chain couples TRBV11-2 to TRBJ1-3; D is unclear. CDR1 SGHAT and CDR2 FQNNGV come from the germline V gene. V lost 4 bases, J lost 2 bases, and 6 bases lay in between. The CDR3 consists of 13 residues. The CDR3 here is CASSSLAGNTIYF. The CDR3 region has the DNA TGTGCCAGCAGCTCATTAGCTGGAAACACCATATATTTT.

The chain carries TRBV6-1 and TRBJ1-2; TRBD1 agrees at 8 bases. The trim removed 2 bases at V and 6 bases at J, leaving 11 bases unmatched. The CDR3 runs to 16 residues. Germline V gene lookup returns CDR1 MNHNS and CDR2 SASEGT. The CDR3 DNA is TGTGCCAGCAGTGAATACGCCTGGGAACAGGGGGATGGCTACACCTTC. Its translation: CASSEYAWEQGDGYTF.

The rearrangement links TRBV5-4 to TRBJ1-1; D call uncertain. Trimming stripped 4 bases from V and 0 bases from J, with 16 bases between. Germline V lookup: CDR1 SGHNT, CDR2 YYREEE (reference sequence). The CDR3 loop spans 16 amino acids. CDR3 bases: TGTGCCAGCAGCCTCCCTTTGAGCAGAATGAACACTGAAGCTTTCTTT. Translation gives CASSLPLSRMNTEAFF.

The J gene is TRBJ2-2, the V gene TRBV27; 8 positions agree with TRBD2. V shed 1 base, J shed 1 base, and the junction held 2 bases outside the gene matches. The CDR3 extends over 16 amino acids. Germline V CDR1 and CDR2: MNHEY, SMNVEV (reference sequence). CDR3 bases: TGTGCCAGCAGTTTATTTAGCGGGGAGAACACCGGGGAGCTGTTTTTT. Protein: CASSLFSGENTGELFF.

The CDR3 loop is CASSQQGAPRNTIYF. The DNA of the CDR3 is TGTGCCAGCAGCCAGCAGGGGGCTCCTCGGAACACCATATATTTT. The chain is built from TRBV5-5 and TRBJ1-3; 8 bases fit TRBD1. The J segment lost 7 bases and the V segment lost 4 bases, leaving 10 bases of the junction unmatched. The CDR3 sequence is 15 residues long. The germline V gene has CDR1 SGHKS and CDR2 YYEKEE (reference sequence).

The chain employs TRBV19 and TRBJ1-4, with D hard to call. The CDR3 covers 13 residues. Germline V gives CDR1 LNHDA, CDR2 SQIVND (reference sequence). V was pared by 1 base and J by 14 bases, with 14 bases between. The CDR3 bases are TGTGCCAGTAGTATAGCGGAGGGTGGCGCCCTGTTTTTT. Amino acid sequence: CASSIAEGGALFF.

The rearrangement joins TRBV7-8 to TRBJ1-6, with a possible D match to TRBD1 (6 bases). Germline V CDR1 and CDR2: SGHVS, FQNEAQ. This CDR3 has 12 amino acids. The germline V and J ends were trimmed by 3 bases and 16 bases, with 13 bases remaining between them. For the CDR3, the DNA is TGTGCCAGCAGCTTCAGAGGGGGTTCACTCCACTTT. This translates into CASSFRGGSLHF.

With regard to this clone: Mismatch with germline at one junction end may stem from a read error. The rearrangement links TRBV4-3 to TRBJ1-2; no firm D call. Germline V gene data show CDR1 as LGHNA and CDR2 as YSLEER. The CDR3 sequence is 12 residues long. Here the CDR3 reads CASSQGNWAPAF. As DNA, the CDR3 is TGCGCCAGCAGCCAGGGCAACTGGGCCCCTGCCTTC.

This chain links TRBV7-2 with TRBJ2-2; D call uncertain. Trimming took 1 base from V and 2 from J, leaving 11 bases between them. CDR3 size: 16 residues. The germline CDR1 and CDR2 sequences are SGHTA and FQGNSA. The CDR3 is CASSLDSRANTGELFF. CDR3 in DNA: TGTGCCAGCAGCTTAGACAGCCGAGCTAACACCGGGGAGCTGTTTTTT.

V gene TRBV7-9 combines with J gene TRBJ2-1, with 8 nucleotides matching TRBD2. The CDR3 sequence is 14 residues long. Germline V gene data show CDR1 as SEHNR and CDR2 as FQNEAQ (reference sequence). V was pared by 2 bases and J by 10 bases, with 7 bases of the junction left unmatched. The CDR3 protein is CASSLSGLGWEQFF. CDR3 bases: TGTGCCAGCAGCTTATCGGGACTAGGCTGGGAGCAGTTCTTC.

The CDR3 loop is CASSPQVVPNQPQHF. The DNA for the CDR3 is TGTGCCAGCTCACCACAAGTGGTCCCCAATCAGCCCCAGCATTTT. The chain links TRBV18 to TRBJ1-5; D not resolved. The V gene lost 1 base and the J gene lost 3 bases, with 10 bases spanning the gap. This CDR3 is 15 amino acids long. Germline V gene data show CDR1 as KGHSH and CDR2 as LQKENI. Supplemented by reference TRBV18 and TRBJ1-5, the full variable domain reads NAGVMQNPRHLVRRRGQEARLRCSPMKGHSHVYWYRQLPEEGLKFMVYLQKENIIDESGMPKERFSAEFPKEGPSILRIQQVVRGDSAAYFCASSPQVVPNQPQHFGDGTRLSIL.